Below, 14 T cell receptor beta chains from the same sample are listed, as sequenced in a study of CD8+CD57+ T cells in acquired aplastic anemia. Those patients picked for sequencing had displayed CD8+CD57+ cell expansion on flow cytometry. TCR beta VDJ and CDR3 profiles were obtained from a genomic DNA template. TCRdb re-derived calls from the reads in MiXCR, one entry per CDR3 protein. The table shows 150,000 to 200,000 distinct CDR3 sequences, with approximately 48% occurring only once. The sequencing sample was made of sorted CD4+, CD8+, or CD8+CD57+ T cells (not recorded which) from PBMCs. The receptors originated from a human donor with aplastic anemia.

V gene TRBV12-3 or TRBV12-4 combines with J gene TRBJ2-1; no clear D. The V gene lost 1 base and the J gene lost 7 bases, with 5 bases spanning the gap. The CDR3 has 12 residues. CDR3 sequence (DNA): TGTGCCAGCAGTTTAGGACGGAATGAGCAGTTCTTC. Its protein is CASSLGRNEQFF.

The sample holds many counts of this clonotype. CDR3 residues: CAKGLDRGTGNTIYF. The CDR3, as DNA: TGTGCCAAGGGCTTGGACAGGGGAACTGGAAACACCATATATTTT. The chain recombines TRBV5-6 with TRBJ1-3, with 9 bases fitting TRBD1. The CDR3 covers 15 residues. CDR1 is SGHDT, CDR2 YYEEEE, per germline. With 9 bases clipped from V and 2 bases from J, the junction kept 9 bases outside the gene matches.

This clonotype was seen ten or more times. J is TRBJ2-1 and V is TRBV25-1, with D perhaps TRBD1 (6 bases). Per germline, CDR1 MGHDK and CDR2 SYGVNS. There are 15 residues in the CDR3. The ends were cut back, 5 bases at V and 7 bases at J, with 18 bases in the middle. The CDR3 DNA sequence: TGTGCCAGCAGTACCGCTCTCGGACAGAGGAATGAGCAGTTCTTC. This gives the protein CASSTALGQRNEQFF.

The chain combines TRBV20-1 with TRBJ1-1, with D perhaps TRBD1 (6 bases). The ends were cut back, 4 bases at V and 0 bases at J, with 12 bases in the middle. The CDR3 is made up of 14 amino acids. CDR1 is DFQATT and CDR2 is SNEGSKA in the germline V gene (reference sequence). The CDR3 here is CSATTQGMNTEAFF. The CDR3 nucleotides are TGCAGTGCTACTACACAGGGCATGAACACTGAAGCTTTCTTT.

The chain has TRBV20-1 and TRBJ2-5; no clear D. The CDR3 length is 13 residues. From germline, CDR1 is DFQATT and CDR2 SNEGSKA (reference sequence). The V end was cut by 2 bases, the J end by 0 bases, with 7 bases between. As DNA, the CDR3 is TGCAGTGCTAGATTATCTTACCAAGAGACCCAGTACTTC. This sequence encodes CSARLSYQETQYF.

The rearrangement links TRBV29-1 to TRBJ2-1, with no clear D. V lost 5 bases and J 8 bases, leaving 10 bases between the germline ends. Germline V gene lookup returns CDR1 SQVTM and CDR2 ANQGSEA. The CDR3 spans 11 residues. The CDR3 region has the DNA TGCAGCGTTAATTCCGGCCATGAGCAGTTCTTC. Its protein is CSVNSGHEQFF.

V gene TRBV25-1 combines with J gene TRBJ2-7, with TRBD2 matching over 9 bases. Germline CDR1 and CDR2: MGHDK and SYGVNS. The CDR3 sequence is 15 residues long. The ends lost 6 bases at V and 5 bases at J; junction bases unmatched: 11. The CDR3 protein is CASSLALAGFNEQYF. Written as DNA, the CDR3 is TGTGCCAGCAGCTTAGCCCTAGCGGGATTCAACGAGCAGTACTTC.

This clonotype showed up many times. The rearrangement joins TRBV20-1 to TRBJ1-3, with 8 bases identical to TRBD1. The germline gives CDR1 DFQATT, CDR2 SNEGSKA (reference sequence). V lost 2 bases to trimming and J lost 4 bases; unmatched junction nucleotides: 10. The CDR3 consists of 16 residues. CDR3 region: CSARPGDRNLGNTIYF. In DNA form, the CDR3 reads TGCAGTGCTAGACCCGGGGACAGGAATTTAGGAAACACCATATATTTT.

In its sample, this clonotype was seen many times. This chain joins TRBV9 and TRBJ2-3, with a weak D call TRBD1 (6 bases). V was clipped by 2 bases and J by 1 base, with 8 bases between them. CDR1 is SGDLS, CDR2 YYNGEE, per germline. The CDR3 extends over 14 amino acids. As DNA, the CDR3 is TGTGCCAGCAGCGTTACAGGGCGCACAGATACGCAGTATTTT. Its protein is CASSVTGRTDTQYF.

The chain carries TRBV2 and TRBJ2-3; D is perhaps TRBD1 (7 bases). V dropped 6 bases and J dropped 8 bases, with 21 bases sitting between them. The CDR3 sequence is 15 residues long. Germline CDR1 and CDR2: SNHLY and FYNNEI. The CDR3 DNA follows: TGTGCCAGCAGGAAGACAGGGACTCCCGGTGGTACGCAGTATTTT. This codes for CASRKTGTPGGTQYF.

The chain joins TRBV27 to TRBJ1-2, with 7 positions matching TRBD1. Per germline, CDR1 MNHEY and CDR2 SMNVEV (reference sequence). The CDR3 contains 17 residues. J gave up 4 bases and V 6 bases, and 17 bases lay outside the gene matches. CDR3 coding DNA: TGTGCCAGCAGCTCCCACTCCTTAGGGGGCGGGGTCTATGGCTACACCTTC. Its translation: CASSSHSLGGGVYGYTF.

This clonotype was seen repeatedly, ten times or more. The chain couples TRBV7-2 to TRBJ2-1; 10 bases agree with TRBD2. Trimming removed 4 bases from V and 7 bases from J; junction bases left unmatched: 10. This CDR3 has 16 residues. Germline assignment: CDR1 SGHTA and CDR2 FQGNSA. The CDR3 DNA follows: TGTGCCAGCAGCTCCCGGACTAGCGGTGCGGGGAATGAGCAGTTCTTC. Its protein is CASSSRTSGAGNEQFF.

This chain links TRBV6-2 or TRBV6-3 with TRBJ2-7; 12 bases fit TRBD2. Germline lookup yields CDR1 MNHEY and CDR2 SVGEGT. The CDR3 loop spans 17 amino acids. V shed 7 bases and J 2 bases; nucleotides not matched to a gene: 12. This CDR3 is CASTSKRLAGAPYEQYF. The DNA for the CDR3 is TGTGCCAGCACCTCTAAAAGACTAGCGGGGGCCCCCTACGAGCAGTACTTC.

The chain has TRBV20-1 and TRBJ2-7, with 11 bases aligning to TRBD1. The CDR3 is 14 residues long. J was trimmed by 6 bases and V by 3 bases; bases with no gene match: 7. Germline CDR1 and CDR2: DFQATT and SNEGSKA (reference sequence). CDR3: CSARDGGQGAEQYF. CDR3 nucleotide sequence: TGCAGTGCTAGGGACGGCGGACAGGGGGCCGAGCAGTACTTC.